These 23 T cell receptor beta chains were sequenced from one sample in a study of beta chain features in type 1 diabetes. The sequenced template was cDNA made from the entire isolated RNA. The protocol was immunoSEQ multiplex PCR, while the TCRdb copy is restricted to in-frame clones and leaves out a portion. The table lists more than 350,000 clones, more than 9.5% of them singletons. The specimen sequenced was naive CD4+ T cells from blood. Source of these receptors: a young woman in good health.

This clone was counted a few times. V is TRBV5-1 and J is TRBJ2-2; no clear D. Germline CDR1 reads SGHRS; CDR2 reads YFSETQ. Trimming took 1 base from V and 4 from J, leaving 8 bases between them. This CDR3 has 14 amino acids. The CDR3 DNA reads TGCGCCAGCAGCTTGTCAGGTCTCACCGGGGAGCTGTTTTTT. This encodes CASSLSGLTGELFF.

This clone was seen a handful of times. CDR3 protein: CASSFPATDTQYF. In nucleotides, the CDR3 is TGCGCCAGCAGCTTTCCGGCGACAGATACGCAGTATTTT. This chain connects TRBV5-1 to TRBJ2-3; no clear D gene. The V gene lost 2 bases and the J gene lost 3 bases, with 7 bases spanning the gap. This CDR3 has 13 residues. Germline CDR1 and CDR2: SGHRS and YFSETQ.

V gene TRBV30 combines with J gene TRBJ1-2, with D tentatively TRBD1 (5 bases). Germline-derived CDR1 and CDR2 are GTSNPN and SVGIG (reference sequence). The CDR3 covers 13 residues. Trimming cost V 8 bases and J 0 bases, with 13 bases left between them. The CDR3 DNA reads TGTGCCGGCCACAGGTATTCTAACTATGGCTACACCTTC. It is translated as CAGHRYSNYGYTF.

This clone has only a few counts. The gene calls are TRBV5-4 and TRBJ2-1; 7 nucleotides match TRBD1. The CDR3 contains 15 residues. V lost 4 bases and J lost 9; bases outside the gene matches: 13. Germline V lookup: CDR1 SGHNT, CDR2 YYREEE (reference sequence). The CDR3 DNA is TGTGCCAGCAGCAATGTGGACCGACAGGGCGGTGAGCAGTTCTTC. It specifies CASSNVDRQGGEQFF.

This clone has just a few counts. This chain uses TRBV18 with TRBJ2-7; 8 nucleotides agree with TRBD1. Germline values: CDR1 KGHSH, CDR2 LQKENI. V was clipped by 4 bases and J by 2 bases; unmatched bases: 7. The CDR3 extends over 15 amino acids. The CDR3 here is CASSLDRGTTYEQYF. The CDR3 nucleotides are TGTGCCAGCTCACTCGACAGGGGCACCACCTACGAGCAGTACTTC.

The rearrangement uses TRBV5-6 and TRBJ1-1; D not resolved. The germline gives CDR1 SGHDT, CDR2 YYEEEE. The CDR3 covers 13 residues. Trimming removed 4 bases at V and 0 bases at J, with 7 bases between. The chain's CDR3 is CASSRSMNTEAFF. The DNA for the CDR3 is TGTGCCAGCAGCCGGTCCATGAACACTGAAGCTTTCTTT.

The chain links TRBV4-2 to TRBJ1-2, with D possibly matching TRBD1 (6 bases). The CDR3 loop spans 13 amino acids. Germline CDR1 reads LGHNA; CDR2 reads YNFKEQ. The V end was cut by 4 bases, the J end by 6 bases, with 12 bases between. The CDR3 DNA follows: TGTGCCAGCAGCCTACAGGGAGTTGATGGCTACACCTTC. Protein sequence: CASSLQGVDGYTF.

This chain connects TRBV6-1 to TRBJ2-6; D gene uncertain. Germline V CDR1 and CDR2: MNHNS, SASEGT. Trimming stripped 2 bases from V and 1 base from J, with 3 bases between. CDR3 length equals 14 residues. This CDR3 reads CASSEQSGANVLTF. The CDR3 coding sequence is TGTGCCAGCAGTGAACAGTCTGGGGCCAACGTCCTGACTTTC.

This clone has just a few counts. The CDR3 nucleotides read TGTGCCAGCAGCCCGGGACAGGGACCTAGGGGCTACACCTTC. It is translated as CASSPGQGPRGYTF. The chain joins TRBV7-2 to TRBJ1-2; 9 bases map to TRBD1. Germline V CDR1 and CDR2: SGHTA, FQGNSA. The CDR3 contains 14 residues. V gave up 5 bases and J gave up 8 bases; unmatched junction bases: 9.

The CDR3 is CASSHQTTYEQYF. DNA of the CDR3: TGTGCCAGCAGCCACCAGACCACCTACGAGCAGTACTTC. The chain couples TRBV5-4 to TRBJ2-7; D is unresolved. The V end was cut by 4 bases, the J end by 2 bases, with 10 bases between. Germline V gene lookup returns CDR1 SGHNT and CDR2 YYREEE (reference sequence). CDR3 length: 13 amino acids.

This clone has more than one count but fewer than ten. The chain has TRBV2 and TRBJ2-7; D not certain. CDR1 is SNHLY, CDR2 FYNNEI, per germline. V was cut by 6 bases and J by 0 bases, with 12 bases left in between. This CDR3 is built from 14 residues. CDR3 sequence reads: CASSRQGPSYEQYF. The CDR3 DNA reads TGTGCCAGCAGCCGTCAAGGGCCCTCCTACGAGCAGTACTTC.

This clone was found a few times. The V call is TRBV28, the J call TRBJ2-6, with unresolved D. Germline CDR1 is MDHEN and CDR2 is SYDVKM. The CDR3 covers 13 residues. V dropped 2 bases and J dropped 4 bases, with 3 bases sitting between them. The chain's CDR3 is CASSLAGANVLTF. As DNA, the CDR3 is TGTGCCAGCAGTTTAGCGGGGGCCAACGTCCTGACTTTC. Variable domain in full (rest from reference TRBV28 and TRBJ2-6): DVKVTQSSRYLVKRTGEKVFLECVQDMDHENMFWYRQDPGLGLRLIYFSYDVKMKEKGDIPEGYSVSREKKERFSLILESASTNQTSMYLCASSLAGANVLTFGAGSRLTVL.

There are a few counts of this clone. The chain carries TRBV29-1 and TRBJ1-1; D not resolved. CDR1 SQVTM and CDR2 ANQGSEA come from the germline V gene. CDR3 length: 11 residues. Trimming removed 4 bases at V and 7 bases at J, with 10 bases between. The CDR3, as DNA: TGCAGCGTTGTGCGTTCGATTGAAGCTTTCTTT. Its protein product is CSVVRSIEAFF.

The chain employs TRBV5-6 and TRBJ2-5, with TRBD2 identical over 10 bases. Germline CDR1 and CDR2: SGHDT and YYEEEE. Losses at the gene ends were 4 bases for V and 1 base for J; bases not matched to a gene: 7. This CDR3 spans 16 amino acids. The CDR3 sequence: CASSRPAGGLQETQYF. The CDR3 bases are TGTGCCAGCAGCCGCCCAGCGGGAGGGCTCCAAGAGACCCAGTACTTC. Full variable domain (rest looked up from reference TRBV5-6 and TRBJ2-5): DAGVTQSPTHLIKTRGQQVTLRCSPKSGHDTVSWYQQALGQGPQFIFQYYEEEERQRGNFPDRFSGHQFPNYSSELNVNALLLGDSALYLCASSRPAGGLQETQYFGPGTRLLVL.

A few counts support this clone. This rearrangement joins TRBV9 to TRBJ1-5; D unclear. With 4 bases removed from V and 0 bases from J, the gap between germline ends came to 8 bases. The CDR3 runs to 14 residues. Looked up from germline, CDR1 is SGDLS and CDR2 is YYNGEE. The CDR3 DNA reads TGTGCCAGCAGCTCGGACGTTAGCAATCAGCCCCAGCATTTT. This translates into CASSSDVSNQPQHF.

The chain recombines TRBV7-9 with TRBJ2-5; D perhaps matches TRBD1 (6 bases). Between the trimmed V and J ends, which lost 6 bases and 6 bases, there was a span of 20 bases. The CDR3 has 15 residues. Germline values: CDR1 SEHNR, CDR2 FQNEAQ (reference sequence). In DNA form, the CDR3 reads TGTGCCAGCAGTCCACCAGGGGTAGGGGAAAAGACCCAGTACTTC. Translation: CASSPPGVGEKTQYF.

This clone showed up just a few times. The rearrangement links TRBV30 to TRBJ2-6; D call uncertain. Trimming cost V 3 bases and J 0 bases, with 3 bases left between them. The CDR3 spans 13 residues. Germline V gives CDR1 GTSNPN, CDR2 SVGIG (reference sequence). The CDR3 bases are TGTGCCTGGAGGGTCTCTGGGGCCAACGTCCTGACTTTC. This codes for CAWRVSGANVLTF.

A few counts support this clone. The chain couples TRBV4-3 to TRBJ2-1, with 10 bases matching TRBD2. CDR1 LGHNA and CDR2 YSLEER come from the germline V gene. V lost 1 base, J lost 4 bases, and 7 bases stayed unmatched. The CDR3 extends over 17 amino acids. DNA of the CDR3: TGCGCCAGCAGCCAAGGAGCGGGAGGGCCGATGTACAATGAGCAGTTCTTC. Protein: CASSQGAGGPMYNEQFF.

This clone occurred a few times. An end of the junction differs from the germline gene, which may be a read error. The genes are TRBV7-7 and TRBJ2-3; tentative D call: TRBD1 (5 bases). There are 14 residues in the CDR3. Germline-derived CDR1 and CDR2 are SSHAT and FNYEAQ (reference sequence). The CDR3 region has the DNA TGTGCTAGCAGCTTGGGGCAAGGGACAGATACGCAGTATTTT. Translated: CASSLGQGTDTQYF.

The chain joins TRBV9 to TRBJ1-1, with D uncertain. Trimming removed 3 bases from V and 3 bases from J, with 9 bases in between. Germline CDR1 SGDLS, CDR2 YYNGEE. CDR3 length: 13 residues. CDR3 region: CASSASGDTEAFF. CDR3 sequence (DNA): TGTGCCAGCAGCGCCAGCGGGGACACTGAAGCTTTCTTT.

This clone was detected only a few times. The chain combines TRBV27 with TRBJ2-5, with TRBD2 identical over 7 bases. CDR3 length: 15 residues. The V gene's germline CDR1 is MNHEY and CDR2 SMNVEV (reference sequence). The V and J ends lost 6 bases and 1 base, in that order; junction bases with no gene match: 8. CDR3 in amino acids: CASRQRGGGQETQYF. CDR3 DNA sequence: TGTGCCAGCAGACAGCGCGGGGGTGGCCAAGAGACCCAGTACTTC.

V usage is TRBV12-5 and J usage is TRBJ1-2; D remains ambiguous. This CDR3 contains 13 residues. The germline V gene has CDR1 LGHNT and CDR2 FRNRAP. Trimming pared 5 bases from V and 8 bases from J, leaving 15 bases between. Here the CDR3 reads CASGPGAVRGYTF. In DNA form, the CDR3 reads TGTGCTAGTGGTCCTGGAGCGGTGAGGGGCTACACCTTC. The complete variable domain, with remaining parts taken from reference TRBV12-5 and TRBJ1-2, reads DARVTQTPRHKVTEMGQEVTMRCQPILGHNTVFWYRQTMMQGLELLAYFRNRAPLDDSGMPKDRFSAEMPDATLATLKIQPSEPRDSAVYFCASGPGAVRGYTFGSGTRLTVV.

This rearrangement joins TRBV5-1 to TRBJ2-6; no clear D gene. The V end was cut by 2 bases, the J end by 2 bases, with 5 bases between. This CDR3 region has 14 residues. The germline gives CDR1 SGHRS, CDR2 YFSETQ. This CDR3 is CASSFLAGANVLTF. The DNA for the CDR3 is TGCGCCAGCAGCTTTTTGGCTGGGGCCAACGTCCTGACTTTC.